The entry that follows covers one T cell receptor beta chain sequence. This record comes from a study of blood T cell repertoires in COVID-19. Study background: The samples span acute and convalescent COVID-19 from the United States, Italy and Spain.

The V end lost 1 base, the J end lost 7 bases, and 16 bases lay between the germline ends. This CDR3 contains 16 residues. Per the germline V gene, CDR1 is LNHDA and CDR2 is SQIVND (reference sequence). Sequenced by immunoSEQ multiplex PCR; TCRdb stores in-frame clones only, minus some. The sample has 450,000 or so clones, around nine tenths seen once. This receptor was taken from a woman in her thirties or forties with COVID-19, enrolled during active disease. The sample taken for sequencing was peripheral blood. The V call is TRBV19, the J call TRBJ1-4; the D gene is possibly TRBD1 (5 bases). CDR3 sequence reads: CASSIGQTFPGEKLFF. The CDR3 coding sequence is TGTGCCAGTAGTATAGGACAGACTTTCCCGGGTGAAAAACTGTTTTTT.